Listed here are 32 T cell receptor beta chains from one sample, sequenced in a study of blood T cell repertoires in acute mononucleosis (dated by TCRdb to 2020 to 2022). Results the study describes overall, beyond this receptor: Both chains appeared to be involved in GLC-BM selection, with public TCRbeta motifs on BV14-BJ2 and BV20-BJ1 together with a TCRalpha motif on AV5-AJ31.

Libraries were constructed by the immunoSEQ multiplex PCR assay. TCRdb retrieved this table from immuneACCESS and kept in-frame rearrangements only. Not all clones are present; in checked studies, unresolved V genes account for under half, and no reason is known for the remainder. This sample comprises around 2,700 clones, about 25% of them detected only once. Clones ranked in the top ten supply more than 45% of the sample. The sample's time point label, decoded: convalescence about 6 months (5-8 months) after acute presentation (visit 7). Sequences were derived from EBV GLC epitope tetramer+ CD8+ T cells sorted from PBMCs, sampled during convalescence from infectious mononucleosis. The sample's cell subset or site label, in plain terms: CD8 T cells binding tetramer with EBV BMLF1 280-288 peptide (GLC-BM). The receptors originated from a young woman with infectious mononucleosis caused by EBV.

V and J are TRBV9 and TRBJ2-3; possible D gene TRBD1, 5 bases. CDR3 size: 17 residues. The germline V gene has CDR1 SGDLS and CDR2 YYNGEE. Trimming shortened V by 5 bases and J by 2 bases, and 21 bases separated the two germline ends. The CDR3 bases are TGTGCCAGCAGTTTGATCCAGGGATCCCAATACACAGATACGCAGTATTTT. The encoded protein is CASSLIQGSQYTDTQYF.

This clone is classed as medium-sized (0.01 to 0.1%). The V call is TRBV5-1, the J call TRBJ2-7; 10 nucleotides align to TRBD1. The V and J ends lost 0 bases and 0 bases, in that order; junction bases with no gene match: 0. CDR3 length equals 15 residues. The V gene's germline CDR1 is SGHRS and CDR2 YFSETQ. The CDR3 bases are TGCGCCAGCAGCTTGGGACAGGGGGCCTCCTACGAGCAGTACTTC. As protein: CASSLGQGASYEQYF.

This clone was seen a handful of times. One base separates it from a far larger clone, so it is likely a read error. V gene TRBV29-1 combines with J gene TRBJ2-7, with D unresolved. Germline loops: CDR1 SQVTM, CDR2 ANQGSEA. Trimming stripped 7 bases from V and 1 base from J, with 11 bases between. This CDR3 has 12 amino acids. For the CDR3, the DNA is TGCAGCGCTGACGACGGGTCCTACGAGCAGTACTTC. It is translated as CSADDGSYEQYF.

Comments on this clone: Only one base separates this from a far larger clonotype, so it likely reflects a read error. The chain is built from TRBV28 and TRBJ1-5; 9 bases line up with TRBD1. This CDR3 is 16 amino acids long. Germline V gene data show CDR1 as MDHEN and CDR2 as SYDVKM. CDR3 DNA sequence: TGCGCCAGCAGCCAAGATCCCCGGGACAGGGATCAGCCCCAGCATTTT. Protein sequence: CASSQDPRDRDQPQHF.

Comments on this clone: It differs at one base from a far larger clone, so likely a read error. V is TRBV5-1 and J is TRBJ2-5; 7 nucleotides line up with TRBD1. Germline V lookup: CDR1 SGHRS, CDR2 YFSETQ. The ends lost 3 bases at V and 3 bases at J; junction bases unmatched: 8. This CDR3 contains 15 residues. Here the CDR3 DNA reads TGCGCCAGCAGCTCCCACCTTGACAGGGAAGAGACCCAGTACTTC. Protein: CASSSHLDREETQYF. Full variable domain (rest looked up from reference TRBV5-1 and TRBJ2-5): KAGVTQTPRYLIKTRGQQVTLSCSPISGHRSVSWYQQTPGQGLQFLFEYFSETQRNKGNFPGRFSGRQFSNSRSEMNVSTLELGDSALYLCASSSHLDREETQYFGPGTRLLVL.

The CDR3 sequence: CASSLASGGEQFF. DNA of the CDR3: TGTGCCAGCAGCTTAGCGAGCGGCGGTGAGCAGTTCTTC. This chain uses TRBV21-1 with TRBJ2-1; the table's D call TRBD2 went unverified against the DNA. TRBV21-1 is a documented pseudogene. This CDR3 contains 13 residues.

The rearrangement uses TRBV7-6 and TRBJ2-7; 14 nucleotides agree with TRBD2. Germline V gene lookup returns CDR1 SGHVS and CDR2 FNYEAQ. Trimming cost V 3 bases and J 4 bases; bases outside gene matches: 5. The CDR3 sequence is 16 residues long. CDR3 coding DNA: TGTGCCAGCAGCTTGGGACTAGCGGGAGTAGGGTACGAGCAGTACTTC. It is translated as CASSLGLAGVGYEQYF.

This clone was observed a few times. The sample holds other DNA sequences that translate to the same CDR3. This chain uses TRBV29-1 with TRBJ1-4; 11 positions agree with TRBD1. The germline V gene has CDR1 SQVTM and CDR2 ANQGSEA. Trimming took 5 bases from V and 2 from J; bases not matched to a gene: 7. This CDR3 is 16 amino acids long. The CDR3 here is CSVPPGTGGTNEKLFF. As DNA, the CDR3 is TGCAGCGTTCCTCCCGGGACAGGGGGTACTAATGAAAAACTGTTTTTT. The whole variable domain, remainder taken from reference TRBV29-1 and TRBJ1-4, is SAVISQKPSRDICQRGTSLTIQCQVDSQVTMMFWYRQQPGQSLTLIATANQGSEATYESGFVIDKFPISRPNLTFSTLTVSNMSPEDSSIYLCSVPPGTGGTNEKLFFGSGTQLSVL.

This clone was detected many times. A far larger clone is only one base removed, so a read error is likely. This same CDR3 is encoded by further DNA sequences in the sample. The J gene is TRBJ1-5, the V gene TRBV7-3; 9 bases map to TRBD1. This CDR3 contains 16 residues. CDR1 is SGHTA, CDR2 FQGTGA, per germline. This CDR3 reads CASSQDPRDRDQPQHF. The CDR3 DNA reads TGCGCCAGCAGCCAAGATCCCCGGGACAGGGATCAGCCCCAGCATTTT.

This clone showed up many times. A single base is all that separates this from a far larger clone, so a read error is likely. The chain couples TRBV19 to TRBJ1-1; D possibly corresponds to TRBD1 (5 bases). The CDR3 runs to 14 residues. The germline V gene has CDR1 LNHDA and CDR2 SQIVND (reference sequence). The CDR3 bases are TGTGCCAGCAGTAAGGGGTCAGCGAACACTGGAGCTTTCTTT. It translates to CASSKGSANTGAFF.

Comment on this clone: Other DNA sequences from this sample encode an identical CDR3 as well. The V and J genes are TRBV23-1 and TRBJ2-1; the D gene is possibly TRBD1 (6 bases). TRBV23-1 is marked as an open reading frame, function uncertain. Trimming pared 7 bases from V and 8 bases from J, leaving 12 bases between. The CDR3 covers 12 residues. The CDR3 sequence is CASNEQGDEQFF. The CDR3 DNA is TGCGCCAGCAACGAACAGGGCGATGAGCAGTTCTTC.

Ten or more counts support this clone. J is TRBJ2-7 and V is TRBV11-3; D unclear. The germline CDR1 and CDR2 sequences are SGHNT and YENEEA. This CDR3 spans 13 amino acids. Trimming took off 2 bases at V and 3 bases at J, with 8 bases between the two ends. CDR3 bases: TGTGCCAGCAGCTTAAGTTTCAGCTACGAGCAGTACTTC. Its translation is CASSLSFSYEQYF.

Regarding this clone: A much more abundant neighbour one base away suggests this may be a read error. This sample also contains other DNA sequences that code for the same CDR3. This sequence joins TRBV23-1 and TRBJ2-1, with D perhaps matching TRBD1 (5 bases). TRBV23-1 is reported as an ORF; its role is uncertain. The germline V and J ends were trimmed by 11 bases and 8 bases, with 16 bases remaining between them. This CDR3 contains 12 residues. CDR3 protein: CAATSQGDEQFF. The CDR3 DNA sequence: TGCGCCGCAACGAGCCAGGGCGATGAGCAGTTCTTC.

In this sample, this clone turned up many times. The J gene is TRBJ2-1, the V gene TRBV7-7; D perhaps matches TRBD2 (5 bases). V was trimmed by 0 bases and J by 9 bases, leaving 9 bases between them. Germline V gene lookup returns CDR1 SSHAT and CDR2 FNYEAQ (reference sequence). The CDR3 contains 13 residues. The CDR3 region has the DNA TGTGCCAGCAGCTTAGCGAGCGGCGGTGAGCAGTTCTTC. This sequence encodes CASSLASGGEQFF. Variable domain in full (rest from reference TRBV7-7 and TRBJ2-1): GAGVSQSPRYKVTKRGQDVTLRCDPISSHATLYWYQQALGQGPEFLTYFNYEAQPDKSGLPSDRFSAERPEGSISTLTIQRTEQRDSAMYRCASSLASGGEQFFGPGTRLTVL.

For this clone: A far larger clone is off by one base, so a read error is likely. The sample holds other DNA sequences that translate to the same CDR3. The chain uses TRBV4-1 and TRBJ2-7; 9 bases agree with TRBD1. The germline CDR1 and CDR2 sequences are MGHRA and YSYEKL. The CDR3 length is 14 residues. V lost 4 bases and J lost 5; bases outside the gene matches: 6. The CDR3 protein is CASSPGQGGHEQYF. Written as DNA, the CDR3 is TGCGCCAGCAGCCCGGGACAGGGTGGCCACGAGCAGTACTTC.

Concerning this clone: This likely traces to a read error, being one base from a far larger clone. This chain joins TRBV9 and TRBJ2-1, with a weak D call TRBD2 (6 bases). Germline CDR1 reads SGDLS; CDR2 reads YYNGEE. This CDR3 comprises 13 residues. The CDR3 region has the DNA TGTGCCAGCAGCGTAGCCGGAGGGGATGAGCGGTTCTTC. Protein sequence: CASSVAGGDERFF.

Notes on this clone: This likely traces to a read error, being one base from a far larger clone. This rearrangement joins TRBV2 to TRBJ2-2; 7 bases line up with TRBD2. V lost 6 bases to trimming and J lost 3 bases; unmatched junction nucleotides: 16. Per germline, CDR1 SNHLY and CDR2 FYNNEI. The CDR3 is 18 amino acids. The CDR3 region is CASSQDPPTSFDTGELFF. The CDR3 DNA follows: TGTGCCAGCAGCCAAGATCCCCCGACTAGCTTCGACACCGGGGAGCTGTTTTTT.

With regard to this clone: This likely traces to a read error, being one base from a far larger clone. The rearrangement uses TRBV29-1 and TRBJ2-7; tentatively, D is TRBD1 (7 bases). CDR1 is SQVTM and CDR2 is ANQGSEA in the germline V gene. The CDR3 length is 14 residues. CDR3 protein: CASSRGTAAYEQYF. Here the CDR3 DNA reads TGCGCCAGCAGCCGCGGGACAGCTGCCTACGAGCAGTACTTC.

This clone has a handful of counts. This sequence is one base from a far larger clone and is likely a read error. V is TRBV2 and J is TRBJ2-7; D perhaps matches TRBD2 (5 bases). This CDR3 is 16 amino acids long. Trimming stripped 6 bases from V and 4 bases from J, with 22 bases between. Germline CDR1 SNHLY, CDR2 FYNNEI. CDR3 sequence: CASSTPCGSSPYEQYF. The CDR3 nucleotides are TGTGCCAGCAGCACTCCTTGCGGGTCCTCGCCGTACGAGCAGTACTTC.

This clone was seen repeatedly, ten times or more. The chain carries TRBV14 and TRBJ2-1; 11 bases agree with TRBD2. The CDR3 is 16 amino acids. CDR1 is SGHDN, CDR2 FVKESK, per germline. Germline trimming cut 5 bases from V and 4 bases from J; bases unmatched to any gene: 7. The CDR3 DNA sequence: TGTGCCAGCAGCGCGATTGGGACTAGCGGATACAATGAGCAGTTCTTC. It specifies CASSAIGTSGYNEQFF.

This clone was detected many times. The junction shows a germline mismatch at one end, possibly a read error. This chain connects TRBV10-3 to TRBJ2-1; TRBD2 agrees at 9 bases. Germline assignment: CDR1 ENHRY and CDR2 SYGVKD. The CDR3 contains 17 residues. CDR3 loop: CASSYTPWREGNNEQFF. The CDR3, as DNA: TGTGCCAGCAGTTACACCCCTTGGCGGGAGGGTAACAATGAGCAGTTCTTC.

At least ten counts were recorded for this clone. The V call is TRBV27, the J call TRBJ2-2; tentative D call: TRBD1 (5 bases). Trimming shortened V by 5 bases and J by 6 bases, and 16 bases separated the two germline ends. Per the germline V gene, CDR1 is MNHEY and CDR2 is SMNVEV (reference sequence). The CDR3 length is 15 residues. This CDR3 is CASSEGRVAPGELFF. The CDR3 DNA sequence: TGTGCCAGCAGTGAAGGCAGGGTAGCCCCCGGGGAGCTGTTTTTT.

The sample holds a few counts of this clone. The chain uses TRBV20-1 and TRBJ1-2, with D possibly TRBD1 on 6 matching bases. The V gene lost 6 bases and the J gene lost 8 bases, with 13 bases spanning the gap. The CDR3 runs 11 residues. CDR1 and CDR2 (germline): DFQATT, SNEGSKA (reference sequence). The CDR3 reads CSAGTFRGYTF. The DNA for the CDR3 is TGCAGTGCCGGGACATTTAGGGGCTACACCTTC.

This clone showed up just a few times. A read error likely explains this, since a far larger clone differs by one base. This sequence joins TRBV4-3 and TRBJ2-1; 7 bases fit TRBD2. Germline V gene data show CDR1 as LGHNA and CDR2 as YSLEER. The CDR3 loop spans 21 amino acids. CDR3 sequence reads: CASSQSWEGSGLFSVNNERFF. The CDR3 region has the DNA TGCGCCAGCAGTCAATCGTGGGAGGGGAGCGGGTTATTTTCCGTTAACAATGAGCGGTTCTTC.

This clone was detected a few times. A read error is the likely source, as a far larger clone sits one nucleotide away. The J gene is TRBJ2-5, the V gene TRBV5-2; TRBD1 was called by the table and not checked on the DNA. Gene TRBJ2-7 matches the end of the DNA better, so the J call may be wrong. TRBV5-2 has pseudogene status. There are 14 residues in the CDR3. The CDR3 coding sequence is TGTGCCAGCAGCCAAATTGCAGGATCCTACGAGCAGTACTTC. It encodes CASSQIAGSYEQYF.

Concerning this clone itself: This likely stems from a read error, as it lies one base from a far larger clone. The J gene is TRBJ2-1, the V gene TRBV29-1; 7 positions match TRBD1. This CDR3 has 14 amino acids. Germline loops: CDR1 SQVTM, CDR2 ANQGSEA. The CDR3 protein is CSVPPGTDYNELFF. DNA for the CDR3: TGCAGCGTTCCTCCCGGGACAGATTACAATGAGCTGTTCTTC.

This clone occurred many times. The J gene is TRBJ2-7, the V gene TRBV7-8; 7 bases match TRBD2. CDR1 and CDR2 (germline): SGHVS, FQNEAQ. The V and J ends lost 0 bases and 2 bases, in that order; junction bases with no gene match: 1. This CDR3 spans 14 amino acids. The DNA of the CDR3 is TGTGCCAGCAGCTTAGCGGGAGGGACCTACGAGCAGTACTTC. Translating it yields CASSLAGGTYEQYF.

This clone was counted between two and nine times. This likely stems from a read error, as it lies one base from a far larger clone. The chain employs TRBV27 and TRBJ2-7, with 7 bases identical to TRBD2. The length of the CDR3 is 15 residues. The germline gives CDR1 MNHEY, CDR2 SMNVEV (reference sequence). The DNA for the CDR3 is TGTGCCGGCAGCTCCCTCGGGGGAGGGTGGCGGGGGCAGTACTTC. Amino acids: CAGSSLGGGWRGQYF.

With respect to this clone: One base separates it from a far larger clone, so it is likely a read error. The V and J genes are TRBV5-1 and TRBJ2-2, with 7 bases identical to TRBD2. Trimming at V came to 4 bases and at J to 3 bases, leaving 15 bases not matched to a gene. Germline values: CDR1 SGHRS, CDR2 YFSETQ. The length of the CDR3 is 18 residues. CDR3 bases: TGCGCCAGCAGCCAAGATCCCCCGACTAGCTTCGACACCGGGGAGCTGTTTTTT. The encoded protein is CASSQDPPTSFDTGELFF.

This clone turned up a few times. The gene calls are TRBV11-3 and TRBJ2-5; a possible D gene is TRBD1 (6 bases). V lost 6 bases, J lost 5 bases, and 19 bases lay in between. Germline assignment: CDR1 SGHNT and CDR2 YENEEA. The CDR3 sequence is 15 residues long. CDR3 protein: CASSYSAGVGETQYF. DNA for the CDR3: TGTGCCAGCAGTTACTCGGCAGGGGTTGGGGAGACCCAGTACTTC.

Of note for this clone: With a far larger clone one base away, a read error is the likely cause. The sample has other DNA sequences that encode this CDR3 too. The chain links TRBV29-1 to TRBJ2-7; the D is unclear. Germline CDR1 is SQVTM and CDR2 is ANQGSEA. Trimming removed 3 bases at V and 3 bases at J, with 12 bases between. The CDR3 covers 13 residues. The CDR3 sequence is CSVELERYYEQYF. In DNA, the CDR3 is TGCAGCGTTGAGCTGGAGCGATACTACGAGCAGTACTTC.

Only a few counts were recorded for this clone. Given a far larger clone just one base away, this is likely a sequencing read error. The V call is TRBV9, the J call TRBJ1-1; TRBD1 is a possible D gene (6 bases). The V gene's germline CDR1 is SGDLS and CDR2 YYNGEE. This CDR3 comprises 16 residues. The CDR3 DNA follows: TGTGCCAGCTGCGTAGAGGGGGGGCTTGTGAACACTGAAGCTTTCTTT. Protein sequence: CASCVEGGLVNTEAFF.